This T cell receptor (beta chain) was sequenced for a study of T cells in Graves' hyperthyroidism and ophthalmopathy. With duration under 3 months, ophthalmopathy was active: Clinical Activity Score at least 3, NOSPECS at least 4. Not enrolled were patients with uncontrolled infection, other autoimmune disease, pregnancy or lactation. Using RNA transcripts as the source, TCR beta CDR3 regions were amplified. The HTBI primer set was used in a first-round RT-PCR of the TCR CDR3. TCRdb independently ran MiXCR on the multiplex PCR reads; one entry per CDR3 protein. The sample yields 500,000 to 550,000 distinct CDR3 sequences, about 20% seen once. V dropped 4 bases and J dropped 10 bases, with 14 bases sitting between them. This CDR3 contains 14 residues. Germline V lookup: CDR1 SGHTA, CDR2 FQGNSA.

The sample taken for sequencing was blood. This rearrangement joins TRBV7-2 to TRBJ1-6; the D gene is possibly TRBD1 (5 bases). The clonotype was recovered from a man aged 40-49 years with Graves' ophthalmopathy. The CDR3 coding sequence is TGTGCCAGCAGCTCGATTTCCCGGGGGTCACCCCTCCACTTT. Encoded protein: CASSSISRGSPLHF.